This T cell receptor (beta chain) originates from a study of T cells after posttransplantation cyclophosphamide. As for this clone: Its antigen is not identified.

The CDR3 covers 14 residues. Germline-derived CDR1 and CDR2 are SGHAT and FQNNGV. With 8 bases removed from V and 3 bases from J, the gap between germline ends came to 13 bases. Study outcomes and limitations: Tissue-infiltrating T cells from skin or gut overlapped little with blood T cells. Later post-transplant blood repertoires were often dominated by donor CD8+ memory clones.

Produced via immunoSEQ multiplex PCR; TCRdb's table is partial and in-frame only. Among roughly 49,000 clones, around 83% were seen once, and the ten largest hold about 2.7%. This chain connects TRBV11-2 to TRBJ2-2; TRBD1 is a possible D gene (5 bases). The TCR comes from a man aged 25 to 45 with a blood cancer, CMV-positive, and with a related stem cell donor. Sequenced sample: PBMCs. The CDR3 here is CASEQAQYTGELFF. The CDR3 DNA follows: TGTGCCAGCGAACAGGCGCAATACACCGGGGAGCTGTTTTTT.